This T cell receptor beta chain stems from a study of blood T cell repertoires in COVID-19. Germline V CDR1 and CDR2: SNHLY, FYNNEI. The CDR3 length is 13 residues. V lost 6 bases and J 3 bases, leaving 12 bases between the germline ends. Assay: immunoSEQ multiplex PCR; the TCRdb copy retains only in-frame clones and omits some. The sample yields about 98,000 clones, about 80% seen once. The V gene is TRBV2, the J gene TRBJ2-7; D is unresolved. The receptor's source is a man aged 70 or older with active or convalescent COVID-19. Sequenced: peripheral blood. The CDR3 sequence: CASRRPEVYEQYF. CDR3 nucleotide sequence: TGTGCCAGCAGACGTCCCGAGGTCTACGAGCAGTACTTC.